This note documents a single TCR beta chain sequence. The antigen it recognizes is unknown. There are no base qualities to consult, and no much larger clone falls within one base. This sample stems from a study of CD8+CD57+ T cells in acquired aplastic anemia (dated by TCRdb to 2017 to 2018). Regarding the complete study: Extracted DNA from sorted CD4+ and CD8+ cells averaged around 3.3 ug, ranging from roughly 0.2 to 30 ug. CD8+CD57+ expansion was defined as a frequency above the mean frequency observed in healthy subjects.

Flow cytometry had shown CD8+CD57+ cell expansion in the patients selected for sequencing. All patients had severe acquired aplastic anemia diagnosed by International Study of Aplastic Anemia and Agranulocytosis and Camitta criteria. No patient had received any therapy when blood was sampled. In the study, sorted CD4+ and CD8+ blood T cells from patients with severe aplastic anemia and from healthy subjects underwent deep sequencing of TCR repertoires. In the USA, patient enrollment took place under clinicaltrials.gov protocols 00001620, 01623167, 00001397, 00071045, 00081523 and 00961064. Ficoll-Paque density gradient centrifugation was used to isolate peripheral blood mononuclear cells. Before DNA was extracted, CD4+ and CD8+ T cells were sorted using either FACS or magnetic beads. V is clipped by 3 bases and J by 7 bases, and the sequence between their germline boundaries is 10 bases long. From the germline V gene (reference sequence), CDR1 is LNHNV and CDR2 is YYDKDF. From its cysteine to its phenylalanine, the CDR3 spans 12 amino acids. The retained sequence is limited to the CDR3, 36 bases, with the frame set at the first base.

Genomic DNA was used as template for profiling of TCR beta VDJ combinations and CDR3 sequences. TCR repertoire sequencing was run on an Illumina HiSeq 2000. As for how the authors treated the data: TRBV/TRBJ rearrangement plots, CDR3 size and DJ length profiles, and Simpson's diversity index were used to evaluate the repertoires. The most abundant DNA sequence in the deep sequencing data was taken as the immunodominant clone. CDR3 amino acid sequences were screened for sharing across subjects and were compared with published repertoires and the VDJdb database. TCRdb cleaned the public reads at Q25 with fastp, built clones with MiXCR and kept in-frame beta chains. CDR3 protein sequences are deduplicated, and each keeps its most common genes and DNA. The authors' filters were not applied to this entry. Here the sample has more than 150,000 distinct CDR3 sequences; around 50% occur a single time. Around 13% of the sample comes from the top ten.

Points the paper makes about the study in general: Roughly 30 CD8+ CDR3 sequences were found to be shared between patients and controls, but these sequences appeared to be highly expressed in patients and within the immunodominant clones of the patients. Patients and healthy controls showed no significant difference in CD8+ Simpson's diversity (P=0.060).

The chain couples TRBV15 to TRBJ2-7; the D segment cannot be called with confidence. The material sequenced was sorted CD4+, CD8+, or CD8+CD57+ T cells (not recorded which) from PBMCs. The receptor comes from a human donor with aplastic anemia. The DNA sequence is given as TGTGCCACCAGCAGCGGTTTTGGGGAGCAGTACTTC. Its protein reads: CATSSGFGEQYF. The variable domain in full, with residues beyond the CDR3 obtained from the reference TRBV15 and TRBJ2-7 genes, is DAMVIQNPRYQVTQFGKPVTLSCSQTLNHNVMYWYQQKSSQAPKLLFHYYDKDFNNEADTPDNFQSRRPNTSFCFLDIRSPGLGDTAMYLCATSSGFGEQYFGPGTRLTVT.